One and the same sample provided the 11 T cell receptor beta chains below, sequenced in a study of breast tumors, draining lymph nodes, adjacent tissues. Samples came from axillary lymph nodes draining the breast cancer. TCRdb recomputed calls from the multiplex PCR reads with MiXCR, one row per CDR3 protein. The sample contains some 150,000 distinct CDR3 sequences, under 25% of which appear only once. Sequenced input: axillary lymph node tissue. These receptors all stem from a female donor with breast cancer. Some clones in this sample may be carry-over from other donors' samples.

On this clonotype: A read error may account for a junction end that differs from germline. The V and J genes are TRBV5-1 and TRBJ2-2; weak D call: TRBD2 (6 bases). This CDR3 contains 14 residues. The germline V gene has CDR1 SGHRS and CDR2 YFSETQ. The CDR3 reads CASSTSLNTGGLFF. The CDR3, as DNA: TGCGCCAGCAGCACTAGCCTGAACACCGGGGGGCTGTTTTTT.

This clonotype was recorded at least ten times. The chain combines TRBV20-1 with TRBJ2-7; D is ambiguous. V was cut by 0 bases and J by 6 bases, with 9 bases left in between. Germline V lookup: CDR1 DFQATT, CDR2 SNEGSKA (reference sequence). The CDR3 is 12 amino acids. This CDR3 reads CSARDTGSEQYF. The CDR3 bases are TGCAGTGCTAGAGATACCGGGTCCGAGCAGTACTTC.

This clonotype was seen only a few times. The V call is TRBV19, the J call TRBJ2-1; TRBD1 matches at 9 bases. Germline lookup yields CDR1 LNHDA and CDR2 SQIVND (reference sequence). This CDR3 has 15 amino acids. J gave up 3 bases and V 5 bases, and 5 bases lay outside the gene matches. CDR3 DNA: TGTGCCAGTAGTCCCGGGACAGGGCTCTACAATGAGCAGTTCTTC. Translating it yields CASSPGTGLYNEQFF.

At least ten counts were recorded for this clonotype. V usage is TRBV4-1 and J usage is TRBJ2-6, with D hard to call. Germline V CDR1 and CDR2: MGHRA, YSYEKL. The CDR3 extends over 13 amino acids. V lost 5 bases and J lost 4, with 6 bases in between. DNA of the CDR3: TGCGCCAGCAGCATGGTCGGGGCCAACGTCCTGACTTTC. Its protein product is CASSMVGANVLTF.

This clonotype has a handful of counts. The V call is TRBV28, the J call TRBJ1-5, with D hard to call. The CDR3 consists of 15 residues. V gave up 5 bases and J gave up 0 bases, with 11 bases separating them. Germline-derived CDR1 and CDR2 are MDHEN and SYDVKM. CDR3 in amino acids: CASSVDVDSNQPQHF. In nucleotides, the CDR3 is TGTGCCAGCAGTGTTGACGTCGATAGCAATCAGCCCCAGCATTTT. Combining the CDR3 with reference TRBV28 and TRBJ1-5 gives the whole variable domain DVKVTQSSRYLVKRTGEKVFLECVQDMDHENMFWYRQDPGLGLRLIYFSYDVKMKEKGDIPEGYSVSREKKERFSLILESASTNQTSMYLCASSVDVDSNQPQHFGDGTRLSIL.

This clonotype was detected ten times or more. The chain employs TRBV7-9 and TRBJ1-3, with no clear D. Germline values: CDR1 SEHNR, CDR2 FQNEAQ (reference sequence). CDR3 length: 16 amino acids. The germline V and J ends were trimmed by 1 base and 0 bases, with 10 bases remaining between them. This CDR3 reads CASSLVGSSSGNTIYF. Here the CDR3 DNA reads TGTGCCAGCAGCTTAGTAGGTTCCAGCTCTGGAAACACCATATATTTT.

This clonotype was observed at least ten times. V gene TRBV20-1 combines with J gene TRBJ2-1; unclear D gene. The CDR3 contains 13 residues. Germline loops: CDR1 DFQATT, CDR2 SNEGSKA (reference sequence). V dropped 5 bases and J dropped 6 bases, with 14 bases sitting between them. The CDR3 loop is CSAAPPPPNEQFF. In DNA form, the CDR3 reads TGCAGTGCTGCCCCCCCTCCCCCCAATGAGCAGTTCTTC.

In this sample, this clonotype turned up many times. The V gene is TRBV4-1, the J gene TRBJ2-1; tentative D call: TRBD2 (5 bases). CDR3 length: 15 residues. The V gene lost 3 bases and the J gene lost 0 bases, with 9 bases spanning the gap. Germline V gene sequence: CDR1 MGHRA, CDR2 YSYEKL. The CDR3 sequence is CASSQDSDSYNEQFF. The CDR3 DNA reads as TGCGCCAGCAGCCAGGATAGCGACTCCTACAATGAGCAGTTCTTC.

As regards this clonotype: A read error may be the cause here, since a much bigger clone is one base away. The chain is built from TRBV11-3 and TRBJ2-3, with a possible D match to TRBD2 (5 bases). This CDR3 is built from 14 residues. V gave up 3 bases and J gave up 3 bases, with 10 bases separating them. The germline gives CDR1 SGHNT, CDR2 YENEEA. The CDR3 region has the DNA TGTGCCAGCAGCTTTGGGAGTTATACAGATACGCAGTATTTT. Translating it yields CASSFGSYTDTQYF.

The V call is TRBV27, the J call TRBJ2-2; the D gene is possibly TRBD1 (6 bases). The CDR3 has 18 amino acids. Germline loops: CDR1 MNHEY, CDR2 SMNVEV (reference sequence). Trimming took 0 bases from V and 6 from J, leaving 20 bases between them. The CDR3 coding sequence is TGTGCCAGCAGTTTATCAATGTTCAGGGGTTCAGTGCCCGGGGAGCTGTTTTTT. This gives the protein CASSLSMFRGSVPGELFF.

In its sample, this clonotype was seen many times. DNA of the CDR3: TGTGCCAGCGGGGTGGATGCGAATACGCAGTATTTT. Protein sequence: CASGVDANTQYF. The V and J genes are TRBV2 and TRBJ2-3; no reliable D call. V shed 8 bases and J shed 7 bases, with 13 bases lying between them. The germline V gene has CDR1 SNHLY and CDR2 FYNNEI. This CDR3 is built from 12 residues.